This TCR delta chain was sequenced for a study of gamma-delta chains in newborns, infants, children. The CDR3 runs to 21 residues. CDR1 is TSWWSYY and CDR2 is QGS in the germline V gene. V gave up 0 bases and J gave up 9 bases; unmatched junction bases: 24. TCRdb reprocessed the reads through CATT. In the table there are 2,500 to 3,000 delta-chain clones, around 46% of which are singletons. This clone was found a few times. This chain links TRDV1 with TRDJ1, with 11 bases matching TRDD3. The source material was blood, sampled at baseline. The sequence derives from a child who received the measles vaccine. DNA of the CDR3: TGTGCTCTTGGGGAACTAGTTTGGCTTGCCCCCTATCTGGGGGATACTGCGGAACTCATCTTT. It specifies CALGELVWLAPYLGDTAELIF.